These 3 T cell receptor beta chains were sequenced from one sample in a study of cytomegalovirus exposure and HLA in healthy donors. This PCR relied on a set of 60 Vbeta primers and 13 Jbeta primers. Profiled with immunoSEQ multiplex PCR; TCRdb holds only in-frame clones, not every one. The table lists over 150,000 clones, over 70% of them singletons. Sequencing was done on a sample of PBMCs. These receptors were obtained from a male donor in good health and CMV-seronegative.

This chain uses TRBV29-1 with TRBJ2-5; no clear D. The better agreement between TRBJ2-7 and the DNA end casts doubt on the J call. The CDR3 contains 11 residues. Germline V CDR1 and CDR2: SQVTM, ANQGSEA. The CDR3 is CSVISSYEQYF. DNA for the CDR3: TGCAGCGTTATAAGCTCCTACGAGCAGTACTTC.

The chain combines TRBV9 with TRBJ1-1; possibly TRBD1 for D (5 bases). The CDR3 length is 14 residues. The germline V and J ends were trimmed by 0 bases and 4 bases, with 10 bases remaining between them. Germline loops: CDR1 SGDLS, CDR2 YYNGEE. The CDR3 sequence is CASSVEGWGTEAFF. The CDR3, as DNA: TGTGCCAGCAGCGTAGAGGGGTGGGGCACTGAAGCTTTCTTT.

This clone has a single count. The rearrangement uses TRBV10-3 and TRBJ1-3; D call uncertain. V was cut by 0 bases and J by 9 bases, with 9 bases left in between. Per the germline V gene, CDR1 is ENHRY and CDR2 is SYGVKD. The CDR3 runs to 13 residues. CDR3 amino acids: CAISESRDPTIYF. The CDR3 DNA follows: TGTGCCATCAGTGAGTCGCGGGATCCCACCATATATTTT.